The 14 T cell receptor beta chains given below trace back to one sample, sequenced in a study of T cell repertoires in cytomegalovirus infection. TCRdb reprocessed the reads with MiXCR, giving one entry per CDR3 protein. The data hold hundreds of thousands of distinct CDR3 sequences, with 10% to 12% observed a single time. The sequenced sample was PBMCs. These receptor sequences come from a human donor in good health (CMV status not recorded). Some clones in this sample may be carry-over from other donors' samples.

This clonotype was seen at least ten times. The V gene is TRBV6-1, the J gene TRBJ2-5; D possibly corresponds to TRBD2 (5 bases). The germline CDR1 and CDR2 sequences are MNHNS and SASEGT. The CDR3 is 13 amino acids. Trimming took off 2 bases at V and 5 bases at J, with 9 bases between the two ends. CDR3 DNA sequence: TGTGCCAGCAGTGAAAGGGAGACCGAGACCCAGTACTTC. It translates to CASSERETETQYF.

This clonotype was counted at least ten times. The chain joins TRBV7-9 to TRBJ1-5; possible D gene TRBD1, 6 bases. CDR3 size: 13 residues. The V end lost 11 bases, the J end lost 3 bases, and 14 bases lay between the germline ends. Per germline, CDR1 SEHNR and CDR2 FQNEAQ (reference sequence). CDR3 bases: TGTGCCCTCAGCCGGGACACCAATCAGCCCCAGCATTTT. Translation gives CALSRDTNQPQHF. Variable domain in full (rest from reference TRBV7-9 and TRBJ1-5): DTGVSQNPRHKITKRGQNVTFRCDPISEHNRLYWYRQTLGQGPEFLTYFQNEAQLEKSRLLSDRFSAERPKGSFSTLEIQRTEQGDSAMYLCALSRDTNQPQHFGDGTRLSIL.

CDR3 bases: TGTGCCAGCACGCAAACGCCCAACACCGGGGAGCTGTTTTTT. Translating gives CASTQTPNTGELFF. The chain combines TRBV3-1 with TRBJ2-2; no firm D call. Germline lookup yields CDR1 LGHDT and CDR2 YNNKEL (reference sequence). The CDR3 extends over 14 amino acids. The germline V and J ends were trimmed by 7 bases and 2 bases, with 11 bases remaining between them. The variable domain in full, completed from reference TRBV3-1 and TRBJ2-2, reads DTAVSQTPKYLVTQMGNDKSIKCEQNLGHDTMYWYKQDSKKFLKIMFSYNNKELIINETVPNRFSPKSPDKAHLNLHINSLELGDSAVYFCASTQTPNTGELFFGEGSRLTVL.

This clonotype was observed many times. This chain joins TRBV2 and TRBJ2-1; TRBD1 agrees at 10 bases. In germline, CDR1 is SNHLY, CDR2 FYNNEI. The CDR3 totals 13 residues. V lost 6 bases to trimming and J lost 9 bases; unmatched junction nucleotides: 5. CDR3 sequence: CASSGDRGLEQFF. The CDR3 DNA reads as TGTGCCAGCAGCGGGGACAGGGGACTTGAGCAGTTCTTC.

This clonotype turned up a few times. This sequence joins TRBV5-5 and TRBJ2-5, with D hard to call. Per germline, CDR1 SGHKS and CDR2 YYEKEE (reference sequence). The V end lost 4 bases, the J end lost 3 bases, and 10 bases lay between the germline ends. The CDR3 has 13 residues. CDR3 nucleotides: TGTGCCAGCAGCCACACCAGAGAAGAGACCCAGTACTTC. It yields the protein CASSHTREETQYF.

This clonotype was seen at least ten times. The CDR3 protein is CASSSYRARGAGELFF. In nucleotides, the CDR3 is TGTGCCAGCAGTTCGTACAGGGCCAGGGGGGCCGGGGAGCTGTTTTTT. The chain recombines TRBV6-5 with TRBJ2-2; D perhaps matches TRBD1 (7 bases). Trimming shortened V by 4 bases and J by 6 bases, and 18 bases separated the two germline ends. Germline V gene data show CDR1 as MNHEY and CDR2 as SVGAGI. The length of the CDR3 is 16 residues.

This clonotype was seen repeatedly, ten times or more. V is TRBV6-1 and J is TRBJ2-7; possibly TRBD2 for D (5 bases). The V gene's germline CDR1 is MNHNS and CDR2 SASEGT. V lost 6 bases and J lost 5, with 20 bases in between. The CDR3 has 15 residues. The CDR3 coding sequence is TGTGCCAGCAGGGTGACGGACTGGGGTAAGAACGAGCAGTACTTC. It is translated as CASRVTDWGKNEQYF.

This clonotype came up many times. The chain's CDR3 is CASSPTGWGYTF. The CDR3 nucleotides are TGTGCCAGCAGTCCCACGGGGTGGGGCTACACCTTC. The chain joins TRBV12-3 or TRBV12-4 to TRBJ1-2; D unclear. The CDR3 runs to 12 residues. The V end was cut by 5 bases, the J end by 8 bases, with 12 bases between.

This clonotype was detected a few times. The chain joins TRBV20-1 to TRBJ2-7; 8 nucleotides match TRBD1. J was trimmed by 2 bases and V by 2 bases; bases with no gene match: 8. The CDR3 contains 15 residues. Per the germline V gene, CDR1 is DFQATT and CDR2 is SNEGSKA (reference sequence). For the CDR3, the DNA is TGCAGTGCTAGACGACCGTCGACAGGGGCCTACGAGCAGTACTTC. It translates to CSARRPSTGAYEQYF.

This clonotype was recorded many times. V is TRBV27 and J is TRBJ2-7; D is ambiguous. In germline, CDR1 is MNHEY, CDR2 SMNVEV (reference sequence). Trimming removed 6 bases at V and 0 bases at J, with 9 bases between. This CDR3 comprises 13 residues. CDR3: CASRGDPSYEQYF. The CDR3 DNA reads as TGTGCCAGCAGAGGAGACCCCTCCTACGAGCAGTACTTC.

This clonotype was seen only a few times. The chain couples TRBV7-9 to TRBJ2-1; 12 bases map to TRBD2. The CDR3 is 15 residues long. Looked up from germline, CDR1 is SEHNR and CDR2 is FQNEAQ (reference sequence). The V gene end was trimmed by 5 bases and the J gene end by 7 bases; junction bases not matched to a gene: 6. The CDR3 protein is CASSLTTSGRNEQFF. The CDR3 region has the DNA TGTGCCAGCAGCCTGACGACTAGCGGGAGAAATGAGCAGTTCTTC.

This clonotype was counted ten times or more. The V call is TRBV6-1, the J call TRBJ2-3; TRBD2 is a possible D gene (6 bases). There are 13 residues in the CDR3. The germline gives CDR1 MNHNS, CDR2 SASEGT. The V end was cut by 7 bases, the J end by 2 bases, with 10 bases between. The CDR3 region has the DNA TGTGCCAGCATGCCTAGCGTCACAGATACGCAGTATTTT. Encoded protein: CASMPSVTDTQYF.

The sample holds a few counts of this clonotype. J is TRBJ1-6 and V is TRBV6-6, with TRBD1 identical over 7 bases. The V segment lost 6 bases and the J segment 10 bases; nucleotides outside the gene matches: 9. The CDR3 spans 14 residues. Germline values: CDR1 MNHNY, CDR2 SVGAGI (reference sequence). CDR3 amino acids: CASRPPTGESPLHF. Here the CDR3 DNA reads TGTGCCAGCAGACCCCCTACAGGGGAGTCACCCCTCCACTTT.

The chain joins TRBV4-2 to TRBJ1-2; D not certain. Trimming took off 1 base at V and 0 bases at J, with 9 bases between the two ends. Germline lookup yields CDR1 LGHNA and CDR2 YNFKEQ. The length of the CDR3 is 15 residues. The CDR3 loop reads CASSQVRRTNYGYTF. The CDR3 coding sequence is TGTGCCAGCAGCCAAGTTCGCAGAACTAACTATGGCTACACCTTC.